This T cell receptor beta chain derives from a study of blood T cell repertoires in COVID-19 (dated by TCRdb to the early 2020s). The study in broad terms: Samples covering the acute and convalescent phases of COVID-19 were provided by collaborators in the United States, Italy and Spain. A de-identified subject ID, COVID-19 status, age in years and sex were almost always included in the sample metadata. The dataset comprised deeply sampled blood TCRbeta repertoires from subjects exposed to, actively infected with, or recovered from COVID-19. Samples came from the ongoing ImmuneRACE study (first 160 participants) plus 1,254 subjects from 6 global collaborators. A freely available public database, intended as a resource for researchers studying the immune response to SARS-CoV-2, is where the repertoires were released. The material from the prospective study consisted of cDNA or gDNA derived from T cells, B-cell-depleted T cells, or PBMCs. Where available, HLA class I and class II types were taken from metadata supplied by the sample provider and were not determined by assay-based typing. The paper's findings and limits, for the study overall: The amount of clinical and demographic metadata varied by source and participant and was provided uncurated.

TCRbeta CDR3 regions were amplified from genomic DNA by means of the immunoSEQ Assay, a bias-controlled multiplex PCR. The original methods were these. Nucleated cell counts per sample were estimated from amplification of reference gene primers within the assay. To quantify the absolute abundance of each unique TCRbeta CDR3 rearrangement, sequence reads were collapsed and filtered. For each sample, productive Simpson clonality was calculated as the square root of Simpson's diversity index over productive rearrangements. TCRdb re-hosts the immuneACCESS table, in-frame sequences only. Its copies lack some clones; in the studies checked, an unresolved V gene accounts for under half of them, and the cause for the rest is not known. The D gene and trimming were derived from the DNA, and the V and J assignments and clone size from that table. The sample table lists 110,000 or so clones, around four fifths of them with a count of one. Approximately 8.1% of the sample is in the top ten clones.

Each collaborating institution followed its own protocols to collect whole blood in K2EDTA tubes. For TCRbeta analysis, collaborators shipped samples as frozen whole blood, isolated PBMCs, or DNA extracted from either of those sample types. Turning to this clone: Its target antigen remains unknown. It has no much larger one-base neighbor in the sample; base qualities were not kept.

Reading the germline V gene gives CDR1 MDHEN and CDR2 SYDVKM. CDR3 length: 14 amino acids, cysteine to phenylalanine. Only the CDR3 portion is preserved as DNA: 42 bases, with reading frame beginning at the first base. V was cut back by 5 bases and J by 7 bases, leaving a gap of 12 bases between them. The chain is assembled from TRBV28 and TRBJ1-6; no D gene is confidently identified. This TCR was recovered from a woman in her thirties or forties with acute or convalescent COVID-19. Sequences were obtained from peripheral blood. In nucleotides, the sequence is TGTGCCAGCAGTCCCCCCAACTTCAATTCACCCCTCCACTTT. Its amino acids are CASSPPNFNSPLHF.